This TCR beta chain was captured in a study of CD8 T cells in ankylosing spondylitis. TCRdb independently ran MiXCR on the 5' RACE reads; one entry per CDR3 protein. The table has more than 500,000 distinct CDR3 sequences, roughly 5% seen once. Points from the study as a whole: Disease-linked clones displayed a CD8+ phenotype and appeared relatively rarely in peripheral blood. Significant enrichment of disease-linked clones was reportedly seen in matched ankylosing spondylitis synovial fluid. A TCR beta motif made of several highly homologous variants seemed typical of ankylosing spondylitis blood.

Many counts were recorded for this clonotype. Antigen: not known. Trimming cost V 7 bases and J 5 bases; bases outside gene matches: 8. The CDR3 loop spans 15 amino acids. Germline V gene lookup returns CDR1 MNHEY and CDR2 SMNVEV (reference sequence). The material sequenced was blood, either unsorted or a sorted T cell fraction (not recorded which). This TCR was sampled from a male donor with ankylosing spondylitis. The chain couples TRBV27 to TRBJ2-3, with 11 positions matching TRBD2. The chain's CDR3 is CASTISGGALDTQYF. CDR3 DNA: TGTGCCAGCACCATTAGCGGGGGGGCGTTAGATACGCAGTATTTT.